In this sample, the clone carrying this TCR beta chain turned up many times. These data come from a study of CD8+CD57+ T cells in acquired aplastic anemia. Sequenced patients had shown CD8+CD57+ cell expansion by flow cytometry. Genomic DNA, the template, was used for profiling of the TCR beta VDJ and CDR3. TCRdb passed the reads through MiXCR, listing each CDR3 protein once. The sample lists under 200,000 distinct CDR3 sequences; less than 60% were seen once. After removal of 6 bases from V and 4 bases from J, the junction contained 6 bases not matched to a gene. The CDR3 has 14 amino acids. In germline, CDR1 is LNHDA, CDR2 SQIVND (reference sequence).

The TCR comes from a human donor with aplastic anemia. J is TRBJ2-3 and V is TRBV19; 8 bases match TRBD1. The sequenced sample was sorted CD4+, CD8+, or CD8+CD57+ T cells (not recorded which) from PBMCs. The chain's CDR3 is CASSGQGLADTQYF. CDR3 in DNA: TGTGCCAGTAGCGGACAGGGACTCGCAGATACGCAGTATTTT.